The 20 T cell receptor beta chains below were found in one sample sequenced in a study of shared clonotypes between healthy human individuals. Profiled with immunoSEQ multiplex PCR; TCRdb holds only in-frame clones, not every one. The data hold 760,000 or so clones, with 95% to 97% observed a single time. CD45RO-negative, CCR7-positively selected cells formed the naive CD8 fraction, excluding terminally differentiated effector memory CD45RA+ cells. Sequenced material: naive CD8+ T cells sorted from blood. The receptors derive from a man aged 25 to 45 in good health.

V and J are TRBV7-9 and TRBJ1-1, with TRBD1 matching over 9 bases. The CDR3 sequence is 15 residues long. The junction had 7 bases not matched to a gene; V was cut back by 4 bases and J by 4 bases. Per germline, CDR1 SEHNR and CDR2 FQNEAQ (reference sequence). The CDR3 reads CASSSRDRVTTEAFF. In DNA form, the CDR3 reads TGTGCCAGCAGCTCCCGGGACAGGGTAACCACTGAAGCTTTCTTT.

The chain carries TRBV29-1 and TRBJ2-1, with a possible D match to TRBD2 (6 bases). CDR3 size: 15 residues. V lost 3 bases and J lost 5, with 17 bases in between. Germline V gene lookup returns CDR1 SQVTM and CDR2 ANQGSEA. In DNA, the CDR3 is TGCAGCGTTGATCGATTCCGCGGGGCTAACAATGAGCAGTTCTTC. Translation gives CSVDRFRGANNEQFF.

The chain employs TRBV7-6 and TRBJ1-5; maybe TRBD1 (6 bases). The CDR3 sequence is 18 residues long. V lost 6 bases to trimming and J lost 0 bases, with 21 bases between them. The germline gives CDR1 SGHVS, CDR2 FNYEAQ. The CDR3 DNA reads TGTGCCAGCAGTCTAGGGTCGGGGGGGCCCCATAGCAATCAGCCCCAGCATTTT. As protein: CASSLGSGGPHSNQPQHF.

V gene TRBV29-1 combines with J gene TRBJ1-2; tentatively, D is TRBD1 (5 bases). Trimming removed 6 bases at V and 4 bases at J, with 18 bases between. Germline V gene sequence: CDR1 SQVTM, CDR2 ANQGSEA. The length of the CDR3 is 14 residues. The CDR3 reads CSVFSQGYLYGYTF. CDR3 DNA sequence: TGCAGCGTCTTTAGCCAGGGATATCTCTATGGCTACACCTTC.

The CDR3 spells CASSNGQGVPYEQYF. The CDR3 DNA sequence: TGCGCCAGCAGCAACGGACAGGGGGTGCCCTACGAGCAGTACTTC. The J gene is TRBJ2-7, the V gene TRBV5-1; 10 nucleotides match TRBD1. This CDR3 has 15 residues. Trimming removed 4 bases from V and 2 bases from J; junction bases left unmatched: 6. Germline CDR1 reads SGHRS; CDR2 reads YFSETQ.

The genes are TRBV4-1 and TRBJ2-7, with D tentatively TRBD1 or TRBD2 (5 bases each). V gave up 1 base and J gave up 4 bases, with 8 bases separating them. From germline, CDR1 is MGHRA and CDR2 YSYEKL. The CDR3 covers 13 residues. The CDR3 DNA reads as TGCGCCAGCAGCCAAGCCAGGGAGTACGAGCAGTACTTC. Its translation: CASSQAREYEQYF.

The chain has TRBV14 and TRBJ2-7; 8 nucleotides line up with TRBD1. V lost 2 bases to trimming and J lost 5 bases; unmatched junction nucleotides: 8. This CDR3 has 15 residues. Per the germline V gene, CDR1 is SGHDN and CDR2 is FVKESK. CDR3: CASSQNAGGLDEQYF. CDR3 bases: TGTGCCAGCAGCCAAAATGCAGGGGGCTTGGACGAGCAGTACTTC.

The rearrangement joins TRBV9 to TRBJ2-1, with a weak D call TRBD2 (5 bases). The V gene's germline CDR1 is SGDLS and CDR2 YYNGEE. The germline V and J ends were trimmed by 0 bases and 8 bases, with 12 bases remaining between them. The CDR3 is made up of 14 amino acids. The CDR3 region has the DNA TGTGCCAGCAGCGTAGTTAATAGCGCAGATGAGCAGTTCTTC. Residues: CASSVVNSADEQFF.

The genes are TRBV27 and TRBJ2-1; D may be TRBD2 (7 bases). CDR1 MNHEY and CDR2 SMNVEV come from the germline V gene (reference sequence). Between the trimmed V and J ends, which lost 3 bases and 8 bases, there was a span of 17 bases. The CDR3 is made up of 15 amino acids. Here the CDR3 DNA reads TGTGCCAGCAGTTTTGGGGGGGCCGCTGGGGATGAGCAGTTCTTC. It specifies CASSFGGAAGDEQFF.

The J gene is TRBJ2-7, the V gene TRBV7-6; TRBD2 agrees at 8 bases. CDR1 is SGHVS, CDR2 FNYEAQ, per germline. The ends lost 4 bases at V and 1 base at J; junction bases unmatched: 6. CDR3 size: 15 residues. CDR3 bases: TGTGCCAGCAGCTCTAGCGGGCTTGGATCCTACGAGCAGTACTTC. Its translation is CASSSSGLGSYEQYF.

Of note for this clone: Other DNA sequences in the sample encode the same CDR3. V is TRBV7-9 and J is TRBJ2-7; TRBD1 matches at 10 bases. J gave up 3 bases and V 5 bases, and 1 base lay outside the gene matches. CDR1 SEHNR and CDR2 FQNEAQ come from the germline V gene (reference sequence). CDR3 length equals 13 residues. The CDR3 here is CASSRDRGYEQYF. The CDR3 DNA sequence: TGTGCCAGCAGCCGGGACAGGGGCTACGAGCAGTACTTC. Based on the CDR3 plus reference TRBV7-9 and TRBJ2-7, the full variable domain is DTGVSQNPRHKITKRGQNVTFRCDPISEHNRLYWYRQTLGQGPEFLTYFQNEAQLEKSRLLSDRFSAERPKGSFSTLEIQRTEQGDSAMYLCASSRDRGYEQYFGPGTRLTVT.

This chain joins TRBV5-1 and TRBJ1-4; D might be TRBD1 (6 bases). This CDR3 is built from 14 residues. The germline V and J ends were trimmed by 1 base and 12 bases, with 16 bases remaining between them. The germline V gene encodes CDR1 SGHRS and CDR2 YFSETQ. CDR3 DNA: TGCGCCAGCAGCTTGAACGGGGGCCTCGGCGAACTGTTTTTT. This encodes CASSLNGGLGELFF.

Only one count was recorded for this clone. The genes are TRBV7-6 and TRBJ2-7; D is perhaps TRBD1 (6 bases). V shed 5 bases and J shed 7 bases, with 18 bases lying between them. The CDR3 totals 14 residues. From germline, CDR1 is SGHVS and CDR2 FNYEAQ. CDR3 residues: CASSPYGQRGEQYF. CDR3 DNA: TGTGCCAGCAGCCCCTACGGACAGCGCGGGGAGCAGTACTTC.

The chain links TRBV19 to TRBJ2-1; tentatively, D is TRBD2 (5 bases). CDR1 and CDR2 from the germline V gene are LNHDA and SQIVND (reference sequence). This CDR3 comprises 13 residues. Trimming removed 7 bases from V and 4 bases from J, with 11 bases in between. CDR3 sequence: CASTELGYNEQFF. For the CDR3, the DNA is TGTGCCAGTACCGAACTAGGATACAATGAGCAGTTCTTC.

The gene calls are TRBV27 and TRBJ2-1, with a weak D call TRBD2 (5 bases). The CDR3 is 12 residues long. V was pared by 5 bases and J by 12 bases, with 14 bases between. The V gene's germline CDR1 is MNHEY and CDR2 SMNVEV (reference sequence). The CDR3 spells CASSPGFERQFF. CDR3 nucleotide sequence: TGTGCCAGCAGTCCGGGATTCGAAAGGCAGTTCTTC.

The CDR3 spells CASKGWGTATYNEQFF. The DNA of the CDR3 is TGTGCCAGCAAGGGCTGGGGGACCGCTACCTACAATGAGCAGTTCTTC. The chain couples TRBV13 to TRBJ2-1; D possibly uses TRBD1 or TRBD2 (5 bases each). Germline-derived CDR1 and CDR2 are PRHDT and FYEKMQ (reference sequence). This CDR3 comprises 16 residues. The V end was cut by 7 bases, the J end by 2 bases, with 18 bases between.

To note about this clone: The identical CDR3 is also encoded by other nucleotide sequences in the sample. This rearrangement joins TRBV7-9 to TRBJ2-2, with 12 bases lining up with TRBD2. Losses at the gene ends were 4 bases for V and 2 bases for J; bases not matched to a gene: 5. The CDR3 runs 17 residues. Germline CDR1 and CDR2: SEHNR and FQNEAQ (reference sequence). The CDR3 is CASSSGLAGRNTGELFF. The DNA of the CDR3 is TGTGCCAGCAGCTCCGGACTAGCGGGAAGAAACACCGGGGAGCTGTTTTTT.

J is TRBJ2-1 and V is TRBV7-9, with 12 bases fitting TRBD2. The ends lost 0 bases at V and 8 bases at J; junction bases unmatched: 11. Per the germline V gene, CDR1 is SEHNR and CDR2 is FQNEAQ (reference sequence). The CDR3 is 18 residues long. CDR3 nucleotides: TGTGCCAGCAGCTTAGCCGGAACGGGGACTAGCGGGTTAGATGAGCAGTTCTTC. This codes for CASSLAGTGTSGLDEQFF.

The chain carries TRBV6-5 and TRBJ1-1; TRBD1 agrees at 10 bases. The trim removed 6 bases at V and 3 bases at J, leaving 4 bases unmatched. The CDR3 is 14 amino acids. From germline, CDR1 is MNHEY and CDR2 SVGAGI. CDR3 loop: CASSLTGGYTEAFF. DNA for the CDR3: TGTGCCAGCAGCTTGACAGGGGGCTACACTGAAGCTTTCTTT.

This chain uses TRBV7-6 with TRBJ2-3; 7 nucleotides align to TRBD1. CDR3 size: 14 residues. Germline CDR1 reads SGHVS; CDR2 reads FNYEAQ. After removal of 2 bases from V and 4 bases from J, the junction contained 3 bases not matched to a gene. Written as DNA, the CDR3 is TGTGCCAGCAGCTTAAGAGGGGGCGCAGATACGCAGTATTTT. Its translation: CASSLRGGADTQYF.